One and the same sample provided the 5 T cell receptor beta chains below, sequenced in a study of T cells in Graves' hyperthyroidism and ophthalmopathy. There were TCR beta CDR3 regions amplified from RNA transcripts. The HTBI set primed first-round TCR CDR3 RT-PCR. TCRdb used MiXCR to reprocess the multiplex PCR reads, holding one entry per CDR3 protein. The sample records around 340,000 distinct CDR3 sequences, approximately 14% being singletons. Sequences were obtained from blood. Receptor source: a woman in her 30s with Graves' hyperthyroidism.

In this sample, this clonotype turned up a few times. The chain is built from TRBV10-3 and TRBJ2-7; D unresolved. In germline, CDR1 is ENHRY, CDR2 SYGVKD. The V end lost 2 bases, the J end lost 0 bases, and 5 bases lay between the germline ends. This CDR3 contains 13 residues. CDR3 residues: CAISEEVSYEQYF. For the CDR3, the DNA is TGTGCCATCAGTGAGGAGGTCTCCTACGAGCAGTACTTC.

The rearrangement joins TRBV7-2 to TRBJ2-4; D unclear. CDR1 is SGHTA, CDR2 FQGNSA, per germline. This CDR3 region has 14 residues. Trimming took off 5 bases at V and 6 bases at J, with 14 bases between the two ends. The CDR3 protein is CASSPPPRGNIQYF. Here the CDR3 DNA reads TGTGCCAGCAGCCCCCCGCCGAGAGGAAACATTCAGTACTTC.

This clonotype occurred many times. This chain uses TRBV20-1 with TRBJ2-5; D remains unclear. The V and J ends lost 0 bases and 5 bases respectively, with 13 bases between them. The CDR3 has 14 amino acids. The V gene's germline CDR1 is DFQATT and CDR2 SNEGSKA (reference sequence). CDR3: CSARDTLNGETQYF. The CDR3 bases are TGCAGTGCTAGAGATACACTGAACGGGGAGACCCAGTACTTC.

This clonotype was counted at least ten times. The CDR3 coding sequence is TGTGCCAGCAGTGAAACTAGCGGGACATATTTAAACACCGGGGAGCTGTTTTTT. Its protein is CASSETSGTYLNTGELFF. This sequence joins TRBV2 and TRBJ2-2; 10 bases align to TRBD2. V was clipped by 2 bases and J by 2 bases; unmatched bases: 8. Germline CDR1 and CDR2: SNHLY and FYNNEI. This CDR3 is built from 18 residues.

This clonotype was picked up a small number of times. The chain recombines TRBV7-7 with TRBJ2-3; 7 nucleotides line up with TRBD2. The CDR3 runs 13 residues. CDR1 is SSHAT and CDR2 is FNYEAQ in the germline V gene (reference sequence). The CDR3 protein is CASGQDLTDTQYF. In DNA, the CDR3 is TGTGCTAGCGGGCAGGACCTCACAGATACGCAGTATTTT.